Shown below are 12 T cell receptor beta chains from a single sample sequenced in a study of blood T cells in healthy people across ages. Alongside a J-beta primer mix, a sample-barcoded 5' primer served in a second PCR lasting about 6 to 12 cycles. TCRdb called the 5' RACE reads again in MiXCR, with one record for every CDR3 protein. The sample gives approximately 2,000,000 distinct CDR3 sequences, roughly 43% of which show up once; roughly 23% is in the top ten. Sequencing was done on a sample of blood. Source of these receptors: a human donor in good health.

The genes are TRBV12-3 or TRBV12-4 and TRBJ2-5; weak D call: TRBD1 (5 bases). The J call is doubtful: the DNA matches TRBJ2-7 better. The CDR3 runs 13 residues. CDR3 in amino acids: CASSFLQDGEQYF. The CDR3 bases are TGTGCCAGCAGTTTTCTACAGGATGGCGAGCAGTACTTC.

This clonotype was seen a few times. This sequence joins TRBV12-3 or TRBV12-4 and TRBJ2-7, with D perhaps matching TRBD2 (6 bases). The CDR3 runs to 14 residues. Trimming stripped 5 bases from V and 6 bases from J, with 17 bases between. The CDR3, as DNA: TGTGCCAGCAGTCCGGGGAGGCAGGTGTTCGAGCAGTACTTC. Residues: CASSPGRQVFEQYF.

The rearrangement uses TRBV6-2 or TRBV6-3 and TRBJ2-4; no definite D call. Trimming left V 5 bases short and J 6 bases short, with 11 bases between. The CDR3 has 13 amino acids. CDR1 is MNHEY and CDR2 is SVGEGT in the germline V gene. DNA for the CDR3: TGTGCCAGCAGTCCTGGGATCTCAAACATTCAGTACTTC. This codes for CASSPGISNIQYF.

The chain recombines TRBV4-1 with TRBJ1-2; TRBD1 is a possible D gene (5 bases). The ends were cut back, 0 bases at V and 8 bases at J, with 31 bases in the middle. The CDR3 contains 20 residues. Germline V gene lookup returns CDR1 MGHRA and CDR2 YSYEKL. The CDR3 sequence is CASSQDHVGREESSEGGYTF. The CDR3 DNA reads TGCGCCAGCAGCCAAGACCACGTCGGCAGGGAAGAGTCAAGCGAGGGGGGCTACACCTTC.

In its sample, this clonotype was seen a few times. The rearrangement joins TRBV11-3 to TRBJ2-1; 7 nucleotides align to TRBD2. Germline-derived CDR1 and CDR2 are SGHNT and YENEEA. Trimming removed 5 bases from V and 0 bases from J; junction bases left unmatched: 7. CDR3 size: 16 residues. This CDR3 is CASSPPGGGSYNEQFF. The CDR3 region has the DNA TGTGCCAGCAGCCCCCCTGGCGGGGGCTCCTACAATGAGCAGTTCTTC.

The chain couples TRBV3-1 to TRBJ2-5; D gene unclear. The V gene's germline CDR1 is LGHDT and CDR2 YNNKEL (reference sequence). Trimming cost V 4 bases and J 4 bases, with 16 bases left between them. CDR3 size: 15 residues. CDR3 protein: CASSPHGKGSETQYF. As DNA, the CDR3 is TGTGCCAGCAGCCCTCATGGAAAGGGATCAGAGACCCAGTACTTC.

V is TRBV7-6 and J is TRBJ2-7, with 8 positions matching TRBD1. J lost 3 bases, V lost 7 bases, and 8 bases had no gene match. The CDR3 consists of 14 residues. In germline, CDR1 is SGHVS, CDR2 FNYEAQ. The chain's CDR3 is CASNPGGGGYEQYF. The CDR3, as DNA: TGTGCCAGCAACCCAGGGGGCGGAGGCTACGAGCAGTACTTC.

Note on this clonotype: One end of the junction fails to match germline, which may point to a read error. The chain employs TRBV12-3 or TRBV12-4 and TRBJ2-3, with TRBD1 identical over 7 bases. The CDR3 is 14 amino acids. The CDR3 DNA reads TGTGCCAGCAGTCAGACAGGGATGACAGATGCGCAGTATTTT. This encodes CASSQTGMTDAQYF.

This clonotype appeared a few times. This rearrangement joins TRBV4-3 to TRBJ2-1, with D perhaps matching TRBD1 (5 bases). In germline, CDR1 is LGHNA, CDR2 YSLEER. V was clipped by 0 bases and J by 4 bases, with 22 bases between them. The CDR3 has 19 residues. CDR3 region: CASSQDLETEPIPYNEQFF. The CDR3 region has the DNA TGCGCCAGCAGCCAAGATCTTGAGACAGAACCGATACCTTACAATGAGCAGTTCTTC.

A few counts support this clonotype. The chain combines TRBV25-1 with TRBJ2-3; D gene uncertain. The V end lost 3 bases, the J end lost 2 bases, and 9 bases lay between the germline ends. Germline V gene lookup returns CDR1 MGHDK and CDR2 SYGVNS. The CDR3 contains 14 residues. The CDR3 nucleotides are TGTGCCAGCAGTGACGCCGGGCCCACAGATACGCAGTATTTT. Translated: CASSDAGPTDTQYF.

The rearrangement links TRBV12-3 or TRBV12-4 to TRBJ1-1; the match to TRBD1 covers 7 bases. V lost 6 bases to trimming and J lost 0 bases; unmatched junction nucleotides: 7. The CDR3 runs to 15 residues. Written as DNA, the CDR3 is TGTGCCAGCAGCGGGACAGAGAGGATGAACACTGAAGCTTTCTTT. Protein product: CASSGTERMNTEAFF.

The chain has TRBV12-3 or TRBV12-4 and TRBJ1-5; D call uncertain. This CDR3 is built from 14 residues. The ends were cut back, 0 bases at V and 6 bases at J, with 9 bases in the middle. CDR3 sequence reads: CASSLAQPGQPQHF. CDR3 in DNA: TGTGCCAGCAGTTTAGCCCAACCAGGTCAGCCCCAGCATTTT.